These T cell receptor beta chains were read from a single sample in a study of PD-L1 blockade in urothelial cancer. Measured with immunoSEQ multiplex PCR; TCRdb has only the in-frame clones, and not every one. The repertoire holds about 46,000 clones, with 70% to 90% as singletons. The sample was PBMCs, taken around atezolizumab (anti-PD-L1) treatment. These receptors came from a man between 50 and 59 years old with urothelial cancer. Both conserved end residues are part of each CDR3. The order of the fields is J gene, clone size, V gene, D gene, CDR3 length, CDR3 DNA, CDR3 protein. D genes are given only for firm matches. Not all rows give a size; the values are once, few, many and, for expanded clones, a class.

j_gene: TRBJ2-3
abundance: .
v_gene: TRBV29-1
d_gene: TRBD2
len: 14
CDR3nt: TGCAGCGTTGTGCTAGCGGGAGTGATAGATACGCAGTATTTT
CDR3aa: CSVVLAGVIDTQYF

j_gene: TRBJ2-1
abundance: .
v_gene: TRBV18
d_gene: .
len: 14
CDR3nt: TGTGCCAGCTCACCACCAGGGAGATTGTATGAGCAGTTCTTC
CDR3aa: CASSPPGRLYEQFF

j_gene: TRBJ2-5
abundance: .
v_gene: TRBV19
d_gene: .
len: 15
CDR3nt: TGTGCCAGTAGTAAGACAACAGGGTACGGCGAGACCCAGTACTTC
CDR3aa: CASSKTTGYGETQYF

j_gene: TRBJ2-2
abundance: .
v_gene: TRBV11-2
d_gene: .
len: 16
CDR3nt: TGTGCCAGCAGCTTAGAATTCCCAGGGAACACCGGGGAGCTGTTTTTT
CDR3aa: CASSLEFPGNTGELFF

j_gene: TRBJ1-1
abundance: .
v_gene: TRBV19
d_gene: TRBD1
len: 14
CDR3nt: TGTGCCAGTAGTATAGGACAGGGCTATACTGAAGCTTTCTTT
CDR3aa: CASSIGQGYTEAFF

j_gene: TRBJ1-4
abundance: .
v_gene: TRBV18
d_gene: TRBD1
len: 17
CDR3nt: TGTGCCAGCTCCCCGGGACAGGGGGCCCGGCCTAATGAAAAACTGTTTTTT
CDR3aa: CASSPGQGARPNEKLFF

j_gene: TRBJ1-1
abundance: .
v_gene: TRBV4-2
d_gene: TRBD1
len: 16
CDR3nt: TGTGCCAGCAGCCTTGGTCCCGACAGGGGTCGGACTGAAGCTTTCTTT
CDR3aa: CASSLGPDRGRTEAFF

j_gene: TRBJ2-3
abundance: .
v_gene: TRBV28
d_gene: TRBD2
len: 14
CDR3nt: TGTGCCACCCATGGGGCGGGAGGCTCAGATACGCAGTATTTT
CDR3aa: CATHGAGGSDTQYF

j_gene: TRBJ1-1
abundance: .
v_gene: TRBV7-8
d_gene: .
len: 15
CDR3nt: TGTGCCAGCAGCTCCTCTCAGGGACAGAACACTGAAGCTTTCTTT
CDR3aa: CASSSSQGQNTEAFF

j_gene: TRBJ2-7
abundance: .
v_gene: TRBV5-6
d_gene: TRBD1
len: 15
CDR3nt: TGTGCCAGCAGCTTGCTAGGACAGGGGTTGCACGAGCAGTACTTC
CDR3aa: CASSLLGQGLHEQYF

j_gene: TRBJ1-1
abundance: few
v_gene: TRBV28
d_gene: .
len: 10
CDR3nt: TGTGCCAGCAGGGCAGGGAGGGCTTTCTTT
CDR3aa: CASRAGRAFF

j_gene: TRBJ2-3
abundance: .
v_gene: TRBV9
d_gene: TRBD1
len: 16
CDR3nt: TGTGCCAGCAGCGCAATGACAGGGGTCTACACAGATACGCAGTATTTT
CDR3aa: CASSAMTGVYTDTQYF

j_gene: TRBJ1-5
abundance: .
v_gene: TRBV27
d_gene: TRBD1
len: 17
CDR3nt: TGTGCCAGCAGTTTGACCCGGACAGGTCCGGGCAATCAGCCCCAGCATTTT
CDR3aa: CASSLTRTGPGNQPQHF

j_gene: TRBJ2-2
abundance: .
v_gene: TRBV23-1
d_gene: TRBD2
len: 20
CDR3nt: TGCGCCAGCAGTCATCTGCCAGGGGGGCTAGCGGGGCCGAACACCGGGGAGCTGTTTTTT
CDR3aa: CASSHLPGGLAGPNTGELFF

j_gene: TRBJ2-7
abundance: .
v_gene: TRBV6-5
d_gene: .
len: 13
CDR3nt: TGTGCCAGCAAAGCGGGCCCCACGGGAGAGCAGTACTTC
CDR3aa: CASKAGPTGEQYF

j_gene: TRBJ1-1
abundance: once
v_gene: TRBV30
d_gene: TRBD1
len: 16
CDR3nt: TGTGCCTGGTTAAGCCGGGACAGGGGGGGGAACACTGAAGCTTTCTTT
CDR3aa: CAWLSRDRGGNTEAFF

j_gene: TRBJ2-5
abundance: .
v_gene: TRBV10-3
d_gene: .
len: 11
CDR3nt: TGTGCCATCGGGGCAGAAGAGACCCAGTACTTC
CDR3aa: CAIGAEETQYF

j_gene: TRBJ2-7
abundance: .
v_gene: TRBV7-2
d_gene: .
len: 11
CDR3nt: TGTGCCAGCAGCTTAATATACGAGCAGTACTTC
CDR3aa: CASSLIYEQYF

j_gene: TRBJ1-3
abundance: .
v_gene: TRBV5-1
d_gene: .
len: 13
CDR3nt: TGCGCCAGCAGCTCTACAGGGTTGAACACCATATATTTT
CDR3aa: CASSSTGLNTIYF

j_gene: TRBJ1-6
abundance: .
v_gene: TRBV30
d_gene: TRBD1
len: 15
CDR3nt: TGTGCCTGGACAGGGGGTATCCTAGATAATTCACCCCTCCACTTT
CDR3aa: CAWTGGILDNSPLHF

j_gene: TRBJ2-3
abundance: .
v_gene: TRBV2
d_gene: TRBD1
len: 15
CDR3nt: TGTGCCAGCAGTGAGGGACAGGGCGGGACAGATACGCAGTATTTT
CDR3aa: CASSEGQGGTDTQYF

j_gene: TRBJ1-2
abundance: once
v_gene: TRBV6-6
d_gene: .
len: 13
CDR3nt: TGTGCCAGCACCGGGTCCACTAACTATGGCTACACCTTC
CDR3aa: CASTGSTNYGYTF

j_gene: TRBJ1-4
abundance: once
v_gene: TRBV4-3
d_gene: .
len: 15
CDR3nt: TGCGCCAGCAGCCAAGATGGGGCAGATAATGAAAAACTGTTTTTT
CDR3aa: CASSQDGADNEKLFF

j_gene: TRBJ1-2
abundance: .
v_gene: TRBV9
d_gene: .
len: 13
CDR3nt: TGTGCCAGCAGCGTCGGCGGGGGTTATGGCTACACCTTC
CDR3aa: CASSVGGGYGYTF

j_gene: TRBJ2-7
abundance: .
v_gene: TRBV20-1
d_gene: .
len: 11
CDR3nt: TGCAGTGCCCGCCTGGTCGGCGAGCAGTACTTC
CDR3aa: CSARLVGEQYF

j_gene: TRBJ2-1
abundance: .
v_gene: TRBV9
d_gene: TRBD2
len: 15
CDR3nt: TGTGCCAGCACCGCCTCTAGCGGGAGGGCGTATGAGCAGTTCTTC
CDR3aa: CASTASSGRAYEQFF

j_gene: TRBJ2-3
abundance: .
v_gene: TRBV7-9
d_gene: .
len: 15
CDR3nt: TGTGCCAGCAGCTTAGACTGGACTATGTCAGATACGCAGTATTTT
CDR3aa: CASSLDWTMSDTQYF

j_gene: TRBJ2-5
abundance: .
v_gene: TRBV7-9
d_gene: TRBD1
len: 14
CDR3nt: TGTGCCAGCAGCTCCGGGACAGGGAAAGAGACCCAGTACTTC
CDR3aa: CASSSGTGKETQYF

j_gene: TRBJ2-5
abundance: .
v_gene: TRBV6-5
d_gene: .
len: 14
CDR3nt: TGTGCCAGCAGTTATAGCGGCGGAGAGGAGACCCAGTACTTC
CDR3aa: CASSYSGGEETQYF